Below, 3 T cell receptor beta chains from the same sample are listed, as sequenced in a study of blood T cells in healthy people across ages. A second roughly 7 to 11 cycle PCR used barcoded and J-beta primers. TCRdb called the 5' RACE reads again in MiXCR, with one record for every CDR3 protein. In the table there are about 1,500,000 distinct CDR3 sequences, 40% to 50% of which are singletons. What was sequenced was blood. The receptor source for this set is a woman under 30 in good health.

V is TRBV6-6 and J is TRBJ2-7, with TRBD1 as a possible D gene (6 bases). This CDR3 is 14 amino acids long. Between the trimmed V and J ends, which lost 2 bases and 7 bases, there was a span of 15 bases. The V gene's germline CDR1 is MNHNY and CDR2 SVGAGI (reference sequence). The CDR3 DNA follows: TGTGCCAGCAGTTACGGGCAGGGGATAAATGAGCAGTACTTC. Its translation: CASSYGQGINEQYF.

As for this clonotype: The junction departs from the called germline gene at one end, perhaps through a read error. The chain recombines TRBV9 with TRBJ2-7; 8 nucleotides match TRBD2. Germline V gives CDR1 SGDLS, CDR2 YYNGEE. The CDR3 length is 16 residues. The CDR3 nucleotides read TGTGACAGCAGCGTAGCTGATGGACTAGCTGCCTACGAGCAGTACTTC. It specifies CDSSVADGLAAYEQYF.

This clonotype was observed a handful of times. The chain's CDR3 is CASSLAGQPYNEQFF. The CDR3 DNA reads TGCGCCAGCAGCTTAGCAGGCCAACCCTACAATGAGCAGTTCTTC. The chain uses TRBV5-1 and TRBJ2-1; D unclear. Germline assignment: CDR1 SGHRS and CDR2 YFSETQ. The germline V and J ends were trimmed by 2 bases and 2 bases, with 11 bases remaining between them. CDR3 size: 15 residues.